One sample yielded the 30 T cell receptor beta chains listed below, sequenced in a study of blood T cell repertoires in COVID-19. The method was immunoSEQ multiplex PCR; TCRdb's version includes in-frame clones alone and lacks a portion of them. This table holds a few hundred thousand clones, roughly 86% found once. Material: peripheral blood. All receptors derive from a woman in her 70s with active or convalescent COVID-19.

Only one count was recorded for this clone. In nucleotides, the CDR3 is TGTGCCAGCAGTGTAGGACAGGGCCCATACGAGCAGTACTTC. Its protein product is CASSVGQGPYEQYF. This chain connects TRBV25-1 to TRBJ2-7, with 8 nucleotides matching TRBD1. After removal of 4 bases from V and 4 bases from J, the junction contained 6 bases not matched to a gene. This CDR3 contains 14 residues. CDR1 MGHDK and CDR2 SYGVNS come from the germline V gene.

The chain uses TRBV14 and TRBJ1-3; no clear D gene. Germline V gives CDR1 SGHDN, CDR2 FVKESK. Trimming took off 4 bases at V and 0 bases at J, with 7 bases between the two ends. The CDR3 is made up of 14 amino acids. CDR3 sequence: CASSPQFSGNTIYF. Written as DNA, the CDR3 is TGTGCCAGCAGCCCACAGTTCTCTGGAAACACCATATATTTT.

The rearrangement uses TRBV15 and TRBJ2-7, with 9 bases that match TRBD1. Germline loops: CDR1 LNHNV, CDR2 YYDKDF (reference sequence). V shed 3 bases and J 0 bases; nucleotides not matched to a gene: 6. CDR3 length: 16 amino acids. The CDR3 DNA follows: TGTGCCACCAGCAGGGTACAGGGGGCCAACTCCTACGAGCAGTACTTC. This sequence encodes CATSRVQGANSYEQYF.

The chain has TRBV5-4 and TRBJ2-3; D may be TRBD1 (7 bases). Germline values: CDR1 SGHNT, CDR2 YYREEE (reference sequence). Trimming took 4 bases from V and 5 from J, leaving 20 bases between them. The CDR3 is 16 amino acids. CDR3 residues: CASSPYGGRTGDTQYF. Written as DNA, the CDR3 is TGTGCCAGCAGCCCCTACGGAGGGCGGACAGGAGATACGCAGTATTTT. Variable domain in full (rest from reference TRBV5-4 and TRBJ2-3): ETGVTQSPTHLIKTRGQQVTLRCSSQSGHNTVSWYQQALGQGPQFIFQYYREEENGRGNFPPRFSGLQFPNYSSELNVNALELDDSALYLCASSPYGGRTGDTQYFGPGTRLTVL.

V is TRBV7-2 and J is TRBJ2-7; 8 bases agree with TRBD1. J lost 3 bases, V lost 0 bases, and 4 bases had no gene match. Germline V gives CDR1 SGHTA, CDR2 FQGNSA. The CDR3 length is 15 residues. The CDR3 spells CASSLAGQGFYEQYF. In nucleotides, the CDR3 is TGTGCCAGCAGCTTAGCAGGACAGGGTTTCTACGAGCAGTACTTC.

V is TRBV25-1 and J is TRBJ2-6; 8 bases align to TRBD1. This CDR3 has 16 residues. CDR1 is MGHDK and CDR2 is SYGVNS in the germline V gene. The ends lost 3 bases at V and 4 bases at J; junction bases unmatched: 5. The CDR3 nucleotides are TGTGCCAGCAGTGAGGGGCAGGGGGCCGGGGCCAACGTCCTGACTTTC. It is translated as CASSEGQGAGANVLTF.

This clone appeared a few times. The chain employs TRBV3-1 (or the pseudogene TRBV3-2) and TRBJ2-7, with TRBD1 identical over 8 bases. The CDR3 sequence is 17 residues long. V shed 0 bases and J 3 bases; nucleotides not matched to a gene: 10. Germline CDR1 LGHDT, CDR2 YNNKEL (reference sequence). The CDR3 DNA follows: TGTGCCAGCAGCCAAGATGAGTCCGGACAGGGTTTCTACGAGCAGTACTTC. Translating it yields CASSQDESGQGFYEQYF.

This sequence joins TRBV2 and TRBJ1-1; weak D call: TRBD1 (5 bases). There are 11 residues in the CDR3. V was pared by 11 bases and J by 5 bases, with 12 bases between. Germline-derived CDR1 and CDR2 are SNHLY and FYNNEI. In DNA, the CDR3 is TGTGCCTCTAACGGGGGGACTGAAGCTTTCTTT. Protein sequence: CASNGGTEAFF. The variable domain in full, with the rest retrieved from reference TRBV2 and TRBJ1-1, is EPEVTQTPSHQVTQMGQEVILRCVPISNHLYFYWYRQILGQKVEFLVSFYNNEISEKSEIFDDQFSVERPDGSNFTLKIRSTKLEDSAMYFCASNGGTEAFFGQGTRLTVV.

The V and J genes are TRBV24-1 and TRBJ1-2; 8 positions agree with TRBD1. The CDR3 runs 14 residues. Germline lookup yields CDR1 KGHDR and CDR2 SFDVKD. Losses at the gene ends were 2 bases for V and 5 bases for J; bases not matched to a gene: 3. CDR3 sequence (DNA): TGTGCCACCAGTGATTCCGACAGGGGATATGGCTACACCTTC. The encoded protein is CATSDSDRGYGYTF.

This chain's CDR3 is CATSDPSTAGATDTQYF. CDR3 nucleotides: TGTGCCACCAGTGACCCAAGTACAGCGGGGGCCACAGATACGCAGTATTTT. The chain is built from TRBV24-1 and TRBJ2-3; 8 nucleotides align to TRBD2. There are 17 residues in the CDR3. Germline CDR1 reads KGHDR; CDR2 reads SFDVKD. J was trimmed by 2 bases and V by 4 bases; bases with no gene match: 10.

The V call is TRBV6-5, the J call TRBJ2-1; D possibly corresponds to TRBD1 (5 bases). The germline gives CDR1 MNHEY, CDR2 SVGAGI. This CDR3 is 13 amino acids long. V was pared by 2 bases and J by 3 bases, with 5 bases between. This CDR3 reads CASSYDSYNEQFF. The DNA of the CDR3 is TGTGCCAGCAGTTACGACAGCTACAATGAGCAGTTCTTC.

The chain is built from TRBV19 and TRBJ1-4; 9 bases map to TRBD1. Germline V lookup: CDR1 LNHDA, CDR2 SQIVND (reference sequence). There are 14 residues in the CDR3. V gave up 9 bases and J gave up 10 bases; unmatched junction bases: 12. CDR3 protein: CASKTTGGEGKLFF. Written as DNA, the CDR3 is TGTGCCAGCAAGACTACAGGGGGCGAGGGAAAACTGTTTTTT. Drawing the rest from reference TRBV19 and TRBJ1-4, the complete variable domain is DGGITQSPKYLFRKEGQNVTLSCEQNLNHDAMYWYRQDPGQGLRLIYYSQIVNDFQKGDIAEGYSVSREKKESFPLTVTSAQKNPTAFYLCASKTTGGEGKLFFGSGTQLSVL.

The V call is TRBV19, the J call TRBJ1-6; 9 bases are shared with TRBD1. The CDR3 has 22 residues. With 6 bases clipped from V and 8 bases from J, the junction kept 29 bases outside the gene matches. The germline V gene has CDR1 LNHDA and CDR2 SQIVND (reference sequence). The CDR3 bases are TGTGCCAGTAGGAGAACCGGGACAGGGCCATCGAACCCTTTTGGCGCGTATTCACCCCTCCACTTT. Its translation is CASRRTGTGPSNPFGAYSPLHF.

This chain links TRBV4-2 with TRBJ2-7; D is possibly TRBD2 (6 bases). V lost 1 base and J 4 bases, leaving 11 bases between the germline ends. CDR1 and CDR2 from the germline V gene are LGHNA and YNFKEQ. This CDR3 spans 14 amino acids. For the CDR3, the DNA is TGTGCCAGCAGCCAAGGGAGGGTGTCGTACGAGCAGTACTTC. It codes for CASSQGRVSYEQYF.

A few counts support this clone. The gene calls are TRBV6-2 or TRBV6-3 and TRBJ1-2; 8 bases fit TRBD1. This CDR3 contains 13 residues. The V gene's germline CDR1 is MNHEY and CDR2 SVGEGT. The J segment lost 8 bases and the V segment lost 8 bases, leaving 10 bases of the junction unmatched. This chain's CDR3 is CASCPRGPYGYTF. In DNA, the CDR3 is TGTGCCAGCTGCCCCAGGGGGCCCTACGGCTACACCTTC.

This clone was found once. This sequence joins TRBV18 and TRBJ1-6; 8 bases align to TRBD1. This CDR3 is 14 amino acids long. Unmatched junction bases numbered 2, after V lost 4 bases and J lost 6 bases. Looked up from germline, CDR1 is KGHSH and CDR2 is LQKENI. The CDR3 spells CASSRDRINSPLHF. The CDR3 nucleotides are TGTGCCAGCTCACGGGACAGGATTAATTCACCCCTCCACTTT.

V is TRBV7-3 and J is TRBJ2-7, with 10 bases aligning to TRBD1. The germline V gene encodes CDR1 SGHTA and CDR2 FQGTGA. After removal of 5 bases from V and 7 bases from J, the junction contained 8 bases not matched to a gene. This CDR3 region has 14 residues. The DNA of the CDR3 is TGTGCCAGCAGCCCGACAGGGGGCGTCGAGGAGCAGTACTTC. Translation gives CASSPTGGVEEQYF.

The chain joins TRBV24-1 to TRBJ2-7; the match to TRBD1 covers 12 bases. V shed 5 bases and J 0 bases; nucleotides not matched to a gene: 13. CDR1 KGHDR and CDR2 SFDVKD come from the germline V gene. This CDR3 has 19 residues. CDR3 protein: CATSARDSGQGANSYEQYF. Written as DNA, the CDR3 is TGTGCCACCAGTGCCAGGGACTCGGGACAGGGGGCTAACTCCTACGAGCAGTACTTC.

This sequence joins TRBV5-4 and TRBJ1-1; TRBD1 is a possible D gene (6 bases). The CDR3 extends over 17 amino acids. Germline CDR1 and CDR2: SGHNT and YYREEE (reference sequence). V was trimmed by 0 bases and J by 7 bases, leaving 22 bases between them. The CDR3 spells CASSLEGDRGKGDEAFF. In DNA form, the CDR3 reads TGTGCCAGCAGCTTGGAAGGGGATAGGGGCAAGGGGGATGAAGCTTTCTTT.

This sequence joins TRBV4-3 and TRBJ1-6; no reliable D call. Germline V lookup: CDR1 LGHNA, CDR2 YSLEER. CDR3 length: 14 amino acids. The ends were cut back, 0 bases at V and 8 bases at J, with 8 bases in the middle. The CDR3 spells CASSQDRLDSPLHF. CDR3 bases: TGCGCCAGCAGCCAAGATAGACTAGATTCACCCCTCCACTTT.

The DNA for the CDR3 is TGTGCCAGCAGTTACTCCGCGGGGGGGCTTTTCACCGGGGAGCTGTTTTTT. This codes for CASSYSAGGLFTGELFF. This sequence joins TRBV6-2 or TRBV6-3 and TRBJ2-2, with 9 bases lining up with TRBD2. J lost 4 bases, V lost 0 bases, and 6 bases had no gene match. CDR3 length equals 17 residues. The germline gives CDR1 MNHEY, CDR2 SVGEGT.

The chain recombines TRBV29-1 with TRBJ2-5, with a tentative D call TRBD1 (6 bases). Trimming pared 2 bases from V and 1 base from J, leaving 14 bases between. CDR1 and CDR2 from the germline V gene are SQVTM and ANQGSEA. The CDR3 is 15 amino acids. CDR3 sequence reads: CSVEYPATGQETQYF. The CDR3 nucleotides read TGCAGCGTTGAATACCCCGCGACAGGCCAAGAGACCCAGTACTTC.

The V call is TRBV18, the J call TRBJ1-2, with 9 bases that match TRBD1. The CDR3 covers 18 residues. Germline V gene data show CDR1 as KGHSH and CDR2 as LQKENI. V trimming: 2 bases; J trimming: 4 bases; junction bases outside the gene matches: 14. The DNA of the CDR3 is TGTGCCAGCTCACCAAATGCAGGACAGGGGCAGGGATTCTATGGCTACACCTTC. It yields the protein CASSPNAGQGQGFYGYTF.

V gene TRBV7-8 combines with J gene TRBJ2-1; 8 nucleotides line up with TRBD2. CDR1 and CDR2 from the germline V gene are SGHVS and FQNEAQ. Trimming at V came to 5 bases and at J to 0 bases, leaving 9 bases not matched to a gene. The CDR3 length is 17 residues. As DNA, the CDR3 is TGTGCCAGCAGCCCCGGACTGACTAGCGTCTCCTACAATGAGCAGTTCTTC. Amino acids: CASSPGLTSVSYNEQFF. The entire variable domain, with the rest obtained from reference TRBV7-8 and TRBJ2-1, is as follows: GAGVSQSPRYKVAKRGQDVALRCDPISGHVSLFWYQQALGQGPEFLTYFQNEAQLDKSGLPSDRFFAERPEGSVSTLKIQRTQQEDSAVYLCASSPGLTSVSYNEQFFGPGTRLTVL.

The rearrangement joins TRBV5-1 to TRBJ2-7, with a possible D match to TRBD1 (6 bases). Germline CDR1 is SGHRS and CDR2 is YFSETQ. This CDR3 region has 11 residues. V lost 5 bases and J 7 bases, leaving 10 bases between the germline ends. The chain's CDR3 is CASRSGEEQYF. Here the CDR3 DNA reads TGCGCCAGCAGATCAGGGGAAGAGCAGTACTTC.

The chain recombines TRBV6-1 with TRBJ1-2; TRBD1 agrees at 7 bases. The CDR3 sequence is 16 residues long. V lost 0 bases, J lost 4 bases, and 8 bases stayed unmatched. In germline, CDR1 is MNHNS, CDR2 SASEGT. The CDR3 sequence: CASSEALRQGGYGYTF. The CDR3 DNA sequence: TGTGCCAGCAGTGAAGCGCTTCGACAGGGTGGCTATGGCTACACCTTC.

The chain links TRBV7-3 to TRBJ2-3; D is unresolved. The CDR3 consists of 13 residues. Germline V gives CDR1 SGHTA, CDR2 FQGTGA. Trimming left V 4 bases short and J 2 bases short, with 7 bases between. CDR3 in DNA: TGTGCCAGCAGCTCCCCTTCCACAGATACGCAGTATTTT. Its translation is CASSSPSTDTQYF.

This clone was counted ten times or more. This sample also contains other DNA sequences that code for the same CDR3. The gene calls are TRBV5-6 and TRBJ1-5; D possibly corresponds to TRBD1 (5 bases). The V and J ends lost 4 bases and 7 bases respectively, with 12 bases between them. The germline gives CDR1 SGHDT, CDR2 YYEEEE. This CDR3 has 13 residues. CDR3 DNA sequence: TGTGCCAGCAGCCCCGCTCGGGGGCAGCCCCAGCATTTT. Translating gives CASSPARGQPQHF.

The V gene is TRBV19, the J gene TRBJ2-1, with a weak D call TRBD2 (7 bases). The germline V gene has CDR1 LNHDA and CDR2 SQIVND (reference sequence). There are 16 residues in the CDR3. Trimming cost V 1 base and J 1 base, with 11 bases left between them. The CDR3 coding sequence is TGTGCCAGTAGTATAGGGGGGGGGCCTTCCTACAATGAGCAGTTCTTC. As protein: CASSIGGGPSYNEQFF. Variable domain in full (rest from reference TRBV19 and TRBJ2-1): DGGITQSPKYLFRKEGQNVTLSCEQNLNHDAMYWYRQDPGQGLRLIYYSQIVNDFQKGDIAEGYSVSREKKESFPLTVTSAQKNPTAFYLCASSIGGGPSYNEQFFGPGTRLTVL.

This clone showed up just once. The chain carries TRBV3-1 (or the pseudogene TRBV3-2) and TRBJ2-7; TRBD1 is a possible D gene (5 bases). The V gene lost 3 bases and the J gene lost 4 bases, with 13 bases spanning the gap. The CDR3 spans 14 residues. CDR1 and CDR2 from the germline V gene are LGHDT and YNNKEL (reference sequence). CDR3 sequence (DNA): TGTGCCAGCAGCCACTCGTCAGGGCTGTACGAGCAGTACTTC. Translated: CASSHSSGLYEQYF.